This TCR beta chain comes out of a study of blood T cell repertoires in COVID-19. Looking at the study overall: Sites in the United States, Italy and Spain provided acute and convalescent COVID-19 samples. T cells, B-cell-depleted T cells, or PBMCs supplied cDNA or gDNA.

Symptom resolution, clearance, or two negative PCRs marked the recovered donors of Cohort 3. Study processing details: Estimates of nucleated cell counts were drawn from the amplification of reference gene primers. Repertoires were generated with immunoSEQ multiplex PCR, while TCRdb's copy carries only in-frame clones and drops some. V and J calls and clone size are as listed in that table; D and trimming were resolved from the DNA. This sample has under 350,000 clones, with under 90% found just once. Trimming took 8 bases from V and 2 from J, leaving 17 bases between them. The germline gives CDR1 SGHAT, CDR2 FQNNGV. The length of the CDR3 is 15 residues.

The genes are TRBV11-2 and TRBJ2-3; D perhaps matches TRBD1 (6 bases). Sample: PBMCs or T cells enriched from blood (not recorded which). The TCR originated in a woman in her forties who had recovered from COVID-19. The CDR3 loop reads CASGPGEGDTDTQYF. The CDR3 nucleotides are TGTGCCAGCGGCCCCGGTGAGGGGGACACAGATACGCAGTATTTT.